A selection of T cell receptor beta chains follows, all from one sample in a study of control samples from healthy donors and cancer patients. The assay was immunoSEQ multiplex PCR, and TCRdb's table has in-frame clones only and misses some. Altogether over 120,000 clones are present, just under 95% being singletons, with the ten largest covering 13% to 15%. Sequenced input: PBMCs. These TCRs come from a man between 60 and 70 years old with colorectal cancer. Both conserved end residues are part of each CDR3. The D gene is left open where the match is weak. Not all rows give a size; the values are once, few, many and, for expanded clones, a class.

TRBV3-1/TRBV3-2	.	TRBJ1-1	.	CASSQRTGYTEAFF	TGTGCCAGCAGCCAACGAACAGGGTACACTGAAGCTTTCTTT
TRBV3-1/TRBV3-2	.	TRBJ1-2	.	CASSPRTGANYGYTF	TGTGCCAGCAGCCCCCGGACCGGAGCTAACTATGGCTACACCTTC
TRBV6-1	.	TRBJ1-4	.	CASSEAGGAGEKLFF	TGTGCCAGCAGTGAAGCGGGGGGGGCGGGTGAAAAACTGTTTTTT
TRBV27	.	TRBJ2-3	.	CASSLDGYADTQYF	TGTGCCAGCAGTTTAGACGGGTACGCAGATACGCAGTATTTT
TRBV30	.	TRBJ1-4	.	CAWSPRLARNEKLFF	TGTGCCTGGAGTCCAAGACTTGCTCGGAATGAAAAACTGTTTTTT
TRBV18	.	TRBJ2-3	once	CASSPAGATDTQYF	TGTGCCAGCTCACCAGCGGGGGCAACGGATACGCAGTATTTT
TRBV2	TRBD1	TRBJ1-1	.	CASIRSGQVNTEAFF	TGTGCCAGCATTCGATCTGGACAGGTGAACACTGAAGCTTTCTTT
TRBV10-3	.	TRBJ2-7	few	CATLASPYEQYF	TGTGCCACCCTAGCCAGCCCCTACGAGCAGTACTTC
TRBV19	TRBD1	TRBJ2-7	.	CASSRRQGPNYEQYF	TGTGCCAGTAGTCGCCGACAGGGGCCCAACTACGAGCAGTACTTC
TRBV5-1	.	TRBJ2-5	.	CASSSQGHKETQYF	TGCGCCAGCAGCTCCCAGGGACACAAAGAGACCCAGTACTTC
TRBV9	.	TRBJ1-6	.	CASSVGTSPHNSPLHF	TGTGCCAGCAGCGTAGGGACAAGCCCTCATAATTCACCCCTCCACTTT
TRBV11-2	TRBD1	TRBJ2-1	.	CASSLEQGGYNEQFF	TGTGCCAGCAGCTTAGAACAGGGGGGCTACAATGAGCAGTTCTTC
TRBV6-4	.	TRBJ2-1	once	CASSLDHTVPGPDGGQFF	TGTGCCAGCAGCCTAGACCATACCGTACCGGGACCCGACGGCGGGCAGTTCTTC
TRBV4-1	.	TRBJ1-6	.	CASSQGRARARNSPLHF	TGCGCCAGCAGCCAAGGTCGGGCCCGGGCGCGGAATTCACCCCTCCACTTT
TRBV3-1/TRBV3-2	.	TRBJ2-5	.	CASSYLGPWRQETQYF	TGTGCCAGCAGCTATTTAGGGCCTTGGCGCCAAGAGACCCAGTACTTC
TRBV19	TRBD1	TRBJ1-2	.	CASKGQGNGYTF	TGTGCCAGCAAAGGACAGGGAAATGGCTACACCTTC
TRBV12-3/TRBV12-4	.	TRBJ1-2	.	CASSFNRNYGYTF	TGTGCCAGCAGTTTTAACAGAAACTATGGCTACACCTTC
TRBV19	.	TRBJ1-1	once	CASSPVAGTEAFF	TGTGCCAGTAGTCCGGTTGCCGGTACTGAAGCTTTCTTT
TRBV28	.	TRBJ2-3	.	CASSLATTGTPPPNTQYF	TGTGCCAGCAGTTTAGCCACGACCGGGACCCCTCCCCCAAATACGCAGTATTTT
TRBV2	.	TRBJ1-2	.	CASSGFERVGYTF	TGTGCCAGCAGCGGATTCGAAAGAGTGGGCTACACCTTC
TRBV5-6	.	TRBJ2-7	.	CASSTQGRTVLGTEQYF	TGTGCCAGCAGCACTCAGGGTAGAACAGTTCTGGGTACCGAGCAGTACTTC
TRBV9	.	TRBJ1-6	.	CASSPWAGGNSPLHF	TGTGCCAGCAGCCCATGGGCAGGCGGAAATTCACCCCTCCACTTT
TRBV5-1	.	TRBJ2-2	once	CASSWQDFNTGELFF	TGCGCCAGCAGCTGGCAAGACTTTAACACCGGGGAGCTGTTTTTT
TRBV12-1	.	TRBJ1-1	.	CASSWGGTGGDTEAFF	TGTGCCAGCAGCTGGGGCGGGACAGGCGGAGACACTGAAGCTTTCTTT
TRBV9	.	TRBJ2-7	.	CASSAEGGSTYEQYF	TGTGCCAGCAGCGCTGAGGGGGGTTCGACCTACGAGCAGTACTTC
TRBV5-1	.	TRBJ1-1	.	CASSWGGSLEAFF	TGCGCCAGCAGCTGGGGAGGGTCCCTTGAAGCTTTCTTT
TRBV6-5	.	TRBJ2-3	.	CASGWREDTQYF	TGTGCCAGCGGTTGGAGAGAAGATACGCAGTATTTT
TRBV19	.	TRBJ1-5	.	CASTSLGQSNQPQHF	TGTGCCAGTACCTCGTTGGGCCAAAGCAATCAGCCCCAGCATTTT
TRBV6-5	.	TRBJ1-2	.	CASQTGQGRYTF	TGTGCCAGCCAAACTGGGCAGGGCCGCTACACCTTC
TRBV12-3/TRBV12-4	.	TRBJ1-4	.	CASGCQAF	TGTGCCAGCGGGTGTCAGGCTTTT
TRBV24-1	.	TRBJ2-5	.	CATSDPTGPGETQYF	TGTGCCACCAGTGATCCCACAGGTCCGGGAGAGACCCAGTACTTC
TRBV27	TRBD2	TRBJ2-2	.	CASSPGLGTGELFF	TGTGCCAGCAGTCCTGGACTAGGCACCGGGGAGCTGTTTTTT
TRBV11-3	.	TRBJ1-2	.	CASSLGARTYGYTF	TGTGCCAGCAGCTTAGGGGCCAGAACTTATGGCTACACCTTC
TRBV18	TRBD1	TRBJ1-1	.	CASSPRDRNTEAFF	TGTGCCAGCTCACCACGGGACAGGAACACTGAAGCTTTCTTT
TRBV6-5	.	TRBJ2-7	.	CASNVKAGPSYEQYF	TGTGCCAGCAATGTGAAGGCGGGCCCGTCCTACGAGCAGTACTTC
TRBV10-2	.	TRBJ2-3	.	CASSVSGTDTQYF	TGCGCCAGCAGTGTATCGGGCACAGATACGCAGTATTTT
TRBV28	TRBD1	TRBJ2-2	.	CASRAPGQGRAGELFF	TGTGCCAGCAGGGCTCCGGGACAGGGACGAGCCGGGGAGCTGTTTTTT
TRBV4-1	.	TRBJ1-5	.	CASSQAVGGSNQPQHF	TGCGCCAGCAGCCAAGCGGTGGGCGGAAGCAATCAGCCCCAGCATTTT